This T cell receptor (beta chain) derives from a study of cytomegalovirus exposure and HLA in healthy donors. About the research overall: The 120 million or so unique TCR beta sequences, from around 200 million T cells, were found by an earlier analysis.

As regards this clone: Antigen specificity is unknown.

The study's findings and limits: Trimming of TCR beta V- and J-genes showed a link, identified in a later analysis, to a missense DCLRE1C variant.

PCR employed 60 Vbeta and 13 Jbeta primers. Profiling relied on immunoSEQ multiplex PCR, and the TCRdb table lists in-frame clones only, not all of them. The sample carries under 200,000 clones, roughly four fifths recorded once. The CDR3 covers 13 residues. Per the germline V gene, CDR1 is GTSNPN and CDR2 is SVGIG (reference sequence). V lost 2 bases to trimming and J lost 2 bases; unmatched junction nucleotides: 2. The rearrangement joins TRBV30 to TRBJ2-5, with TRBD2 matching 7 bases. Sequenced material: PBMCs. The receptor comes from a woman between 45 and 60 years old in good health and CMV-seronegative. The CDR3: CAWSSGGQETQYF. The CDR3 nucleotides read TGTGCCTGGAGTTCCGGGGGGCAAGAGACCCAGTACTTC.